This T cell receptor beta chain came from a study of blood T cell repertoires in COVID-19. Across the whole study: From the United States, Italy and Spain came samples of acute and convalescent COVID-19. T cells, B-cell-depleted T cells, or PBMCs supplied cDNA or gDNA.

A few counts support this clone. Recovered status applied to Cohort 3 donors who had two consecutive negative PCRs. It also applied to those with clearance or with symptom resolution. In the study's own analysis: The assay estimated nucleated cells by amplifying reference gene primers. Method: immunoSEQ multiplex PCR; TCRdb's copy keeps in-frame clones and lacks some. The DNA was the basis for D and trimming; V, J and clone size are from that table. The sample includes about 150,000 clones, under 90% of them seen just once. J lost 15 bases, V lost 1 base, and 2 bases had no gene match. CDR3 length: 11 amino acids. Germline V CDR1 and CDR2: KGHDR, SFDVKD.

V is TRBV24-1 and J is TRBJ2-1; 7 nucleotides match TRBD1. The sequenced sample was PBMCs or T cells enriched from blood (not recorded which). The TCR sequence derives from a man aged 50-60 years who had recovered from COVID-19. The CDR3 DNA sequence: TGTGCCACCAGTGATTTCAGGGGGTGGTTCTTC. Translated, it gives CATSDFRGWFF.